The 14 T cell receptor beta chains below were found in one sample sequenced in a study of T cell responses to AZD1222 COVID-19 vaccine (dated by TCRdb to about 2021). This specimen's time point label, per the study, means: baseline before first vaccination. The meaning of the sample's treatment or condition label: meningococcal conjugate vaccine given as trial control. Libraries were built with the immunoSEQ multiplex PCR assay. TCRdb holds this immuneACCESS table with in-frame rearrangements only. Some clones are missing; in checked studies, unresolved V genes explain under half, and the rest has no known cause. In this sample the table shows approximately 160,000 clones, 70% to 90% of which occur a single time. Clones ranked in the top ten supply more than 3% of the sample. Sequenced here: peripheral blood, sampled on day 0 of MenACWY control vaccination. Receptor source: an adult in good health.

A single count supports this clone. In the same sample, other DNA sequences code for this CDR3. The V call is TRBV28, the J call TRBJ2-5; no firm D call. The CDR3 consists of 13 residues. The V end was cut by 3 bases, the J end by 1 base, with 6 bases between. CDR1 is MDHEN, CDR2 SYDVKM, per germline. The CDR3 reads CASSFHSQETQYF. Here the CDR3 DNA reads TGTGCCAGCAGTTTTCACAGCCAAGAGACCCAGTACTTC.

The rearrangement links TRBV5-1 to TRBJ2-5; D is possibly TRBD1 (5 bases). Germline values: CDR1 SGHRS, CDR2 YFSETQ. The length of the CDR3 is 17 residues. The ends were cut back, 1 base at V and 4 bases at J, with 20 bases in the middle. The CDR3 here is CASSLKGAVGYSETQYF. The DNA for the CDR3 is TGCGCCAGCAGCTTGAAAGGGGCAGTAGGCTATTCAGAGACCCAGTACTTC.

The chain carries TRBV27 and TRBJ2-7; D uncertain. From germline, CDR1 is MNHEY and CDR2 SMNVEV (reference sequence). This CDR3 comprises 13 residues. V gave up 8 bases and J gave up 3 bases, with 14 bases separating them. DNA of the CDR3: TGTGCCAGCGGCCCCTCGGCCTTCTACGAGCAGTACTTC. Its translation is CASGPSAFYEQYF.

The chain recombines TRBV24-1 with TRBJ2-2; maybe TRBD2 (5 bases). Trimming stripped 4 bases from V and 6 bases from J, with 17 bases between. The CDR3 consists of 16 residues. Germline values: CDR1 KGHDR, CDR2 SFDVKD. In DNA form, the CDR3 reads TGTGCCACCAGTGAGAGCGGAGCCCTAGGCGCCGGGGAGCTGTTTTTT. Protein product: CATSESGALGAGELFF.

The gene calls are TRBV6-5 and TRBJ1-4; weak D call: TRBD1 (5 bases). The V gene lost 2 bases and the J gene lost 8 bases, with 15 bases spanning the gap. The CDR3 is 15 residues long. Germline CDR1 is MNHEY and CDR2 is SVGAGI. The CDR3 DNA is TGTGCCAGCAGTTACACATCAGGGATCCGCGAAAAACTGTTTTTT. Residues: CASSYTSGIREKLFF.

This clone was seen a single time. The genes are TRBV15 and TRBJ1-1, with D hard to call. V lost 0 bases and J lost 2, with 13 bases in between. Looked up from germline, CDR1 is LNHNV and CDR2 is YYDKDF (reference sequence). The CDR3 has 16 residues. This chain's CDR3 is CATSRDTIAINTEAFF. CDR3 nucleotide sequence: TGTGCCACCAGCAGAGACACTATCGCTATCAACACTGAAGCTTTCTTT.

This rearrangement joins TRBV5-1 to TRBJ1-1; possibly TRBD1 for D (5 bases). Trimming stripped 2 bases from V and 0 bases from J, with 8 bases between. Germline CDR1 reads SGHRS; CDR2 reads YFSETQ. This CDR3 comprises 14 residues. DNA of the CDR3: TGCGCCAGCAGCTTTGACAGATTGAACACTGAAGCTTTCTTT. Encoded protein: CASSFDRLNTEAFF.

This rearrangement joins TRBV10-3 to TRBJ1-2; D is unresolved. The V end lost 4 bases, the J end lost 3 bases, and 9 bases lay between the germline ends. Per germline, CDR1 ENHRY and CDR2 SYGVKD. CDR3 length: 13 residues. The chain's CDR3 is CAISAGSYYGYTF. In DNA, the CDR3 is TGTGCCATCAGTGCCGGGAGTTACTATGGCTACACCTTC.

The CDR3 DNA reads TGCGCCAGCAGCATCCGGGACAGGGGGCGAAGCGAAAAACTGTTTTTT. Translated: CASSIRDRGRSEKLFF. The gene calls are TRBV5-1 and TRBJ1-4; 12 nucleotides align to TRBD1. CDR3 length equals 16 residues. The trim removed 4 bases at V and 8 bases at J, leaving 9 bases unmatched. The germline CDR1 and CDR2 sequences are SGHRS and YFSETQ. Drawing the rest from reference TRBV5-1 and TRBJ1-4, the complete variable domain is KAGVTQTPRYLIKTRGQQVTLSCSPISGHRSVSWYQQTPGQGLQFLFEYFSETQRNKGNFPGRFSGRQFSNSRSEMNVSTLELGDSALYLCASSIRDRGRSEKLFFGSGTQLSVL.

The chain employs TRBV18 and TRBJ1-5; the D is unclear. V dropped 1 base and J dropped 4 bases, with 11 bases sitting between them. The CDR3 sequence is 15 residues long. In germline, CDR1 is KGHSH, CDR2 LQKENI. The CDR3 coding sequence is TGTGCCAGCTCACCACAGCGATCCATAAATCAGCCCCAGCATTTT. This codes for CASSPQRSINQPQHF.

CDR3 in amino acids: CASSPRTGFAYEQYF. The CDR3 DNA reads as TGTGCCAGCAGCCCGCGGACAGGGTTTGCCTACGAGCAGTACTTC. This chain connects TRBV3-1 (or the pseudogene TRBV3-2) to TRBJ2-7; 8 bases line up with TRBD1. With 4 bases clipped from V and 2 bases from J, the junction kept 7 bases outside the gene matches. Germline V gene sequence: CDR1 LGHDT, CDR2 YNNKEL (reference sequence). The CDR3 is 15 residues long.

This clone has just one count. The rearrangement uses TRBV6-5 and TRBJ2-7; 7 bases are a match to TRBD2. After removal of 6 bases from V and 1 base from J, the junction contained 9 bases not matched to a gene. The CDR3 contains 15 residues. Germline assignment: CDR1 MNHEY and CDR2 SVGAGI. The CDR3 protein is CASRQLAYSSYEQYF. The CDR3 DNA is TGTGCCAGCAGGCAACTAGCGTATTCTTCCTACGAGCAGTACTTC.

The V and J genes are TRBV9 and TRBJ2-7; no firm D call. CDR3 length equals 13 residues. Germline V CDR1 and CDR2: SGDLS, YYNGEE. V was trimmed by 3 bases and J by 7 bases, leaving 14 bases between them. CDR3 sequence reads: CASSEKTGGEQYF. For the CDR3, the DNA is TGTGCCAGCAGCGAAAAGACTGGTGGGGAGCAGTACTTC.

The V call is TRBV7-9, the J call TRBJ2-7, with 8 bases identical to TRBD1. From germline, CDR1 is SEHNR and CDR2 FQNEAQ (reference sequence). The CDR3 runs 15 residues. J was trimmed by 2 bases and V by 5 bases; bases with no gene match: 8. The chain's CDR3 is CASSRTLGQAYEQYF. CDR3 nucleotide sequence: TGTGCCAGCAGCCGGACGTTGGGACAGGCCTACGAGCAGTACTTC.